This passage covers 4 T cell receptor beta chains from one sample sequenced in a study of regulatory T cells in long-lasting Graves disease. Regarding time point: persistent/refractory GD, antithyroid drugs over 5 years with positive TRAb. The TCR library was made from RNA extracted from PBMCs. Both iRepertoire HTBI primers and Arm-PCR of CDR3 regions were used to build the TCR beta libraries. TCRdb processed the multiplex PCR reads anew with MiXCR; each CDR3 protein has one entry. The data show around 450,000 distinct CDR3 sequences, with 20% to 25% seen just once and less than 9% held by the top ten. The material sequenced was peripheral blood mononuclear cells (PBMCs), taken when the disease was refractory, from a patient treated with antithyroid drugs. The receptors here all came from a female donor with Graves disease.

This clonotype was seen once. The chain joins TRBV13 to TRBJ2-1; D gene ambiguous. V lost 0 bases and J lost 10, with 13 bases in between. CDR3 length equals 14 residues. Looked up from germline, CDR1 is PRHDT and CDR2 is FYEKMQ (reference sequence). CDR3 residues: CASSLGPPSTEQFF. For the CDR3, the DNA is TGTGCCAGCAGCTTAGGCCCGCCCTCTACGGAGCAGTTCTTC.

This clonotype was recorded at least ten times. V and J are TRBV6-1 and TRBJ2-7, with D possibly called TRBD1 or TRBD2 (5 bases each). Trimming cost V 1 base and J 0 bases, with 13 bases left between them. Germline CDR1 and CDR2: MNHNS and SASEGT. The CDR3 contains 16 residues. CDR3 in DNA: TGTGCCAGCAGTGAAGGATGGGCCGGGGCCTCCTACGAGCAGTACTTC. Translation gives CASSEGWAGASYEQYF.

This clonotype has at least ten counts. The chain combines TRBV2 with TRBJ2-5; D is possibly TRBD2 (6 bases). CDR3 length equals 17 residues. V lost 2 bases and J lost 1, with 17 bases in between. Germline V lookup: CDR1 SNHLY, CDR2 FYNNEI. The CDR3 is CASSEIYVWGVQETQYF. The CDR3 region has the DNA TGTGCCAGCAGTGAAATATATGTGTGGGGGGTCCAAGAGACCCAGTACTTC.

This clonotype has a count of ten or more. This chain connects TRBV6-5 to TRBJ2-7; a weak D match, TRBD2 (6 bases). Germline CDR1 and CDR2: MNHEY and SVGAGI. V lost 2 bases and J lost 5, with 13 bases in between. The CDR3 covers 14 residues. The CDR3 region is CASSYGVEGDEQYF. The DNA for the CDR3 is TGTGCCAGCAGTTACGGTGTGGAGGGCGACGAGCAGTACTTC.